The subject of this entry is one T cell receptor beta chain. This record comes from a study of blood T cell repertoires in COVID-19. Using immunoSEQ multiplex PCR, the repertoire was profiled, and TCRdb retains in-frame clones only, with some absent. The sample yields fewer than 200,000 clones, about 85% seen once. The sequencing sample was made of peripheral blood. The TCR was taken from a human donor with acute or convalescent COVID-19. The donor label of this sample is uncertain.

The DNA for the CDR3 is TGTGCCAGCAGCCAGTTAGCGGGGGGAACCTACGAGCAGTACTTC. As protein: CASSQLAGGTYEQYF. V is TRBV5-6 and J is TRBJ2-7; 10 nucleotides line up with TRBD2. V shed 4 bases and J 2 bases; nucleotides not matched to a gene: 6. The germline V gene encodes CDR1 SGHDT and CDR2 YYEEEE. The CDR3 is 15 amino acids.